Listed below are T cell receptor beta chains from one sample, sequenced in a study of T cell responses to AZD1222 COVID-19 vaccine. Assay used: immunoSEQ multiplex PCR; TCRdb lists only in-frame clones, some missing. Here the sample spans 50,000 to 55,000 clones, roughly 89% being singletons. The sample was peripheral blood, taken 28 days after the second AZD1222 dose. The receptors come from an adult who received the AZD1222 COVID-19 vaccine. The CDR3 runs from the conserved cysteine through the conserved F or W. D genes are given only for firm matches. Expanded clones get a size class; other rows say once, few or many, or leave the size out.

few	TRBV10-2	TRBD1	TRBJ2-5	CASSPGQGSETQYF	TGCGCCAGCAGTCCCGGACAGGGGTCAGAGACCCAGTACTTC
-	TRBV2	TRBD1	TRBJ1-3	CASSEEDRVKARGNTIYF	TGTGCCAGCAGTGAGGAGGACAGGGTCAAGGCGCGGGGAAACACCATATATTTT
-	TRBV30	-	TRBJ1-1	CAWMPGTNTEAFF	TGTGCCTGGATGCCAGGGACGAACACTGAAGCTTTCTTT
-	TRBV24-1	-	TRBJ1-1	CATMDGTAEAFF	TGTGCCACCATGGACGGAACCGCTGAAGCTTTCTTT
-	TRBV4-1	TRBD2	TRBJ2-2	CASSQVLAGINTGELFF	TGCGCCAGCAGCCAGGTACTAGCGGGCATAAACACCGGGGAGCTGTTTTTT
-	TRBV19	-	TRBJ1-1	CASSISGALGTEAFF	TGTGCCAGTAGTATATCTGGGGCTCTAGGGACTGAAGCTTTCTTT
-	TRBV29-1	-	TRBJ1-1	CSVEAPGRRNTEAFF	TGCAGCGTTGAAGCGCCCGGCAGGAGGAACACTGAAGCTTTCTTT
-	TRBV6-1	TRBD1	TRBJ1-5	CASSEAAGQGRNNQPQHF	TGTGCCAGCAGTGAAGCTGCCGGACAGGGGAGGAACAATCAGCCCCAGCATTTT
-	TRBV7-9	TRBD1	TRBJ1-1	CASSLAAGGGTEAFF	TGTGCCAGCAGCTTAGCGGCAGGGGGAGGGACTGAAGCTTTCTTT
-	TRBV20-1	TRBD2	TRBJ2-3	CSPAGVDTQYF	TGCAGTCCAGCGGGAGTAGATACGCAGTATTTT